This entry lists 30 T cell receptor beta chains sequenced from one sample in a study of naive and memory T cell subsets (dated by TCRdb to 2016 to 2017). Receptor amplification or capture employed UMI-ligation and nested PCR. Sequenced on an Illumina MiSeq. Four rounds of PCR, run with the SP2 primer together with nested alpha and beta constant region primers, were used to amplify the ligated cDNA. TCRdb cleaned the public reads at Q25 with fastp, built clones with MiXCR and kept in-frame beta chains. Rows matching on CDR3 protein sequence are summarized as one entry with the most common DNA and genes. Counted in this sample were 20,000 to 25,000 distinct CDR3 sequences; 6% of them appeared once. The ten largest clones represent approximately 5.7% of the sample. Taken with the paper, the label for treatment or condition translates to: skin biopsy from PPD injection site in Mantoux-positive individual. The study described a robust, sensitive protocol for amplifying, sequencing and analyzing TCRs, using 3' ligation of a UMI-containing oligonucleotide to TCR cDNA.

Sequenced here: skin, sampled from a tuberculin skin test site. Every receptor here comes from an adult in good health.

This clonotype appeared many times. The chain has TRBV6-2 or TRBV6-3 and TRBJ2-1, with TRBD2 matching over 7 bases. Germline-derived CDR1 and CDR2 are MNHEY and SVGEGT. The CDR3 sequence is 14 residues long. V lost 2 bases, J lost 7 bases, and 5 bases stayed unmatched. The CDR3 sequence: CASSYSAGENEQFF. CDR3 bases: TGTGCCAGCAGTTACAGCGCGGGAGAAAATGAGCAGTTCTTC.

This clonotype was seen repeatedly, ten times or more. The chain employs TRBV14 and TRBJ2-1, with 12 bases matching TRBD1. Germline V gene sequence: CDR1 SGHDN, CDR2 FVKESK. V lost 4 bases to trimming and J lost 0 bases; unmatched junction nucleotides: 10. This CDR3 spans 19 amino acids. Here the CDR3 DNA reads TGTGCCAGCAGCCTCAGGGGACAGGGGGCCCCAAGCTCCTACAATGAGCAGTTCTTC. Protein sequence: CASSLRGQGAPSSYNEQFF.

This clonotype was seen ten or more times. The rearrangement links TRBV28 to TRBJ1-4; TRBD1 is a possible D gene (5 bases). Trimming pared 5 bases from V and 8 bases from J, leaving 21 bases between. From germline, CDR1 is MDHEN and CDR2 SYDVKM. This CDR3 comprises 16 residues. The CDR3 loop reads CASSGNQGMIGEKLFF. In DNA, the CDR3 is TGTGCCAGCAGTGGGAATCAGGGCATGATTGGCGAAAAACTGTTTTTT. The entire variable domain, with the rest obtained from reference TRBV28 and TRBJ1-4, is as follows: DVKVTQSSRYLVKRTGEKVFLECVQDMDHENMFWYRQDPGLGLRLIYFSYDVKMKEKGDIPEGYSVSREKKERFSLILESASTNQTSMYLCASSGNQGMIGEKLFFGSGTQLSVL.

By share, this clonotype ranks as medium-sized (0.01 to 0.1%). This sequence joins TRBV12-3 or TRBV12-4 and TRBJ2-4; 9 bases agree with TRBD2. Trimming cost V 6 bases and J 3 bases; bases outside gene matches: 6. This CDR3 is 15 amino acids long. The CDR3 bases are TGTGCCAGCAGACCGACTAGCGGATACAAAAACATTCAGTACTTC. Its translation: CASRPTSGYKNIQYF.

J is TRBJ1-1 and V is TRBV19; 9 bases are shared with TRBD1. V gave up 7 bases and J gave up 5 bases; unmatched junction bases: 14. Germline assignment: CDR1 LNHDA and CDR2 SQIVND (reference sequence). The CDR3 totals 16 residues. Here the CDR3 reads CASTTIGTGFGTEAFF. CDR3 nucleotide sequence: TGTGCCAGTACTACAATAGGGACAGGGTTTGGAACTGAAGCTTTCTTT.

This clonotype came up many times. The chain combines TRBV21-1 with TRBJ2-1; whether TRBD2, the table's D call, matches the DNA was not checked. TRBV21-1 counts as a pseudogene. The CDR3 contains 17 residues. The CDR3 sequence: CASSAGTSGSSYNEQFF. CDR3 DNA: TGTGCCAGCAGCGCTGGGACTAGCGGGAGCTCCTACAATGAGCAGTTCTTC.

The sample holds many counts of this clonotype. The rearrangement uses TRBV27 and TRBJ2-3; 13 bases are a match to TRBD2. Germline CDR1 and CDR2: MNHEY and SMNVEV (reference sequence). V gave up 5 bases and J gave up 4 bases; unmatched junction bases: 3. The length of the CDR3 is 15 residues. The CDR3 DNA sequence: TGTGCCAGCAGTCGGACTAGCGGGAGCCCAGATACGCAGTATTTT. This sequence encodes CASSRTSGSPDTQYF.

This clonotype has ten or more counts. The CDR3 DNA sequence: TGTGCCAGCAGTTACATGGTTAACATTCAGTACTTC. Translating gives CASSYMVNIQYF. J is TRBJ2-4 and V is TRBV6-5; D is unclear. The CDR3 extends over 12 amino acids. V lost 2 bases and J 7 bases, leaving 6 bases between the germline ends. Germline values: CDR1 MNHEY, CDR2 SVGAGI.

By sample fraction, this clonotype is medium-sized. V and J are TRBV12-3 or TRBV12-4 and TRBJ2-7, with 9 nucleotides matching TRBD1. This CDR3 is built from 12 residues. V shed 5 bases and J 8 bases; nucleotides not matched to a gene: 4. Here the CDR3 DNA reads TGTGCCAGCAGTACCGGGACAGGGCAGCAGTACTTC. Its protein product is CASSTGTGQQYF.

This clonotype was recorded many times. This rearrangement joins TRBV11-2 to TRBJ2-5; maybe TRBD2 (5 bases). Trimming pared 6 bases from V and 4 bases from J, leaving 18 bases between. CDR3 length equals 15 residues. CDR1 and CDR2 (germline): SGHAT, FQNNGV. The CDR3 region has the DNA TGTGCCAGCAGTATCCCCGGGGAAGCTCGAGAGACCCAGTACTTC. This gives the protein CASSIPGEARETQYF.

This clonotype was detected ten times or more. The chain is built from TRBV6-1 and TRBJ2-7; 9 bases align to TRBD2. The trim removed 0 bases at V and 0 bases at J, leaving 3 bases unmatched. The CDR3 has 16 residues. Germline V gene data show CDR1 as MNHNS and CDR2 as SASEGT. The CDR3: CASSEAFSGSSYEQYF. For the CDR3, the DNA is TGTGCCAGCAGTGAAGCGTTTAGCGGGAGCTCCTACGAGCAGTACTTC.

This clonotype was counted only a few times. The chain combines TRBV6-4 with TRBJ2-3; D unclear. This CDR3 region has 15 residues. Germline CDR1 reads MRHNA; CDR2 reads SNTAGT. Deletions cut 0 bases from V and 3 bases from J, with 10 bases between. CDR3 DNA sequence: TGTGCCAGCAGTGACTCAAATCGGGCGACAGATACGCAGTATTTT. Its translation is CASSDSNRATDTQYF.

The sample holds a few counts of this clonotype. CDR3 amino acids: CASSFGGVTGEQFF. CDR3 coding DNA: TGTGCCAGCAGTTTTGGGGGGGTGACAGGGGAGCAGTTCTTC. This sequence joins TRBV12-3 or TRBV12-4 and TRBJ2-1; D possibly matches TRBD1 or TRBD2 (7 bases each). V was trimmed by 3 bases and J by 10 bases, leaving 16 bases between them. The CDR3 has 14 residues.

This clonotype showed up many times. This chain joins TRBV7-6 and TRBJ1-1; no clear D. The V gene lost 1 base and the J gene lost 8 bases, with 11 bases spanning the gap. Germline CDR1 and CDR2: SGHVS and FNYEAQ. CDR3 length equals 13 residues. The CDR3 spells CASSLGPTREAFF. CDR3 in DNA: TGTGCCAGCAGCTTAGGACCTACGAGGGAAGCTTTCTTT.

This clonotype occurred many times. The chain couples TRBV5-1 to TRBJ2-7, with 9 bases matching TRBD2. The CDR3 length is 15 residues. Per the germline V gene, CDR1 is SGHRS and CDR2 is YFSETQ. J lost 3 bases, V lost 4 bases, and 8 bases had no gene match. The CDR3 DNA reads as TGCGCCAGCAGCGATGGCGGGGGGGCTTACTACGAGCAGTACTTC. It encodes CASSDGGGAYYEQYF. The entire variable domain, with the rest obtained from reference TRBV5-1 and TRBJ2-7, is as follows: KAGVTQTPRYLIKTRGQQVTLSCSPISGHRSVSWYQQTPGQGLQFLFEYFSETQRNKGNFPGRFSGRQFSNSRSEMNVSTLELGDSALYLCASSDGGGAYYEQYFGPGTRLTVT.

This chain joins TRBV7-3 and TRBJ2-1; TRBD2 matches 11 bases. Germline CDR1 and CDR2: SGHTA and FQGTGA. Trimming cost V 2 bases and J 5 bases; bases outside gene matches: 2. The CDR3 extends over 15 amino acids. CDR3 protein: CASSLLTSGNNEQFF. CDR3 sequence (DNA): TGTGCCAGCAGCTTATTGACTAGCGGGAACAATGAGCAGTTCTTC.

This chain uses TRBV5-1 with TRBJ1-2; a weak D match, TRBD1 (6 bases). V lost 4 bases to trimming and J lost 4 bases, with 14 bases between them. The germline V gene has CDR1 SGHRS and CDR2 YFSETQ. The CDR3 has 14 amino acids. DNA for the CDR3: TGCGCCAGCAGCCGCGAGACAGGCCTCTATGGCTACACCTTC. Residues: CASSRETGLYGYTF.

This clonotype appeared many times. Because it lacks the conserved phenylalanine or tryptophan at the end, this CDR3 is likely a read error. The CDR3 loop reads CSARDQGGRETQYV. The CDR3 DNA sequence: TGCAGTGCTAGAGATCAGGGCGGGCGAGAGACCCAGTACGTC. The chain recombines TRBV20-1 with TRBJ2-5; either TRBD1 or TRBD2 may supply D (5 bases each). The CDR3 totals 14 residues. Trimming removed 0 bases at V and 4 bases at J, with 12 bases between. Germline CDR1 DFQATT, CDR2 SNEGSKA (reference sequence).

This clonotype was recorded many times. The chain couples TRBV28 to TRBJ2-3; D unclear. V lost 7 bases, J lost 0 bases, and 5 bases lay in between. There are 12 residues in the CDR3. The germline V gene encodes CDR1 MDHEN and CDR2 SYDVKM. This chain's CDR3 is CASTSSTDTQYF. DNA of the CDR3: TGTGCCAGCACCTCCAGCACAGATACGCAGTATTTT.

In its sample, this clonotype was seen many times. V and J are TRBV6-1 and TRBJ2-2, with D unresolved. The CDR3 runs 16 residues. With 5 bases removed from V and 6 bases from J, the gap between germline ends came to 19 bases. Germline V gives CDR1 MNHNS, CDR2 SASEGT. The CDR3 region is CASSPRPKGNAGELFF. For the CDR3, the DNA is TGTGCCAGCAGTCCCCGCCCCAAGGGTAACGCCGGGGAGCTGTTTTTT.

This clonotype is judged medium-sized. The chain has TRBV19 and TRBJ2-7; 10 bases match TRBD1. V dropped 1 base and J dropped 3; count of bases not matched to a gene: 3. Germline values: CDR1 LNHDA, CDR2 SQIVND (reference sequence). This CDR3 comprises 15 residues. The CDR3 DNA reads as TGTGCCAGTAGTATAGCCCGGGACAGGGGCTACGAGCAGTACTTC. It yields the protein CASSIARDRGYEQYF.

This clonotype has ten or more counts. This chain links TRBV7-2 with TRBJ2-7; D gene uncertain. This CDR3 comprises 15 residues. Trimming took off 1 base at V and 5 bases at J, with 15 bases between the two ends. Germline assignment: CDR1 SGHTA and CDR2 FQGNSA. The chain's CDR3 is CASSLGWGYEDEQYF. The CDR3 DNA follows: TGTGCCAGCAGCTTAGGTTGGGGTTATGAGGACGAGCAGTACTTC.

This clonotype has ten or more counts. V gene TRBV25-1 combines with J gene TRBJ2-5; D not certain. V lost 8 bases, J lost 2 bases, and 15 bases lay in between. Per the germline V gene, CDR1 is MGHDK and CDR2 is SYGVNS. There are 14 residues in the CDR3. The CDR3 spells CASSPGRRQETQYF. The DNA for the CDR3 is TGTGCCAGCTCCCCTGGAAGGCGTCAAGAGACCCAGTACTTC.

At least ten counts were recorded for this clonotype. This chain uses TRBV24-1 with TRBJ2-3; possible D gene TRBD2, 6 bases. CDR1 KGHDR and CDR2 SFDVKD come from the germline V gene. The CDR3 runs to 13 residues. V dropped 9 bases and J dropped 1 base, with 10 bases sitting between them. CDR3: CATLGTRTDTQYF. The CDR3 DNA reads TGTGCCACCCTCGGGACTCGCACAGATACGCAGTATTTT.

This clonotype was counted between two and nine times. Germline and junction disagree at one end, which may indicate a read error. V usage is TRBV7-7 and J usage is TRBJ2-2; D is unclear. The length of the CDR3 is 17 residues. The germline V gene has CDR1 SSHAT and CDR2 FNYEAQ (reference sequence). CDR3 nucleotide sequence: TGTGCTAGCAGCTTAGCCAACACAGCCCTATCATCAGGGGAGCTGTTTTTT. Its translation: CASSLANTALSSGELFF.

This clonotype was found many times. The chain uses TRBV4-1 and TRBJ2-1; 9 bases align to TRBD2. Germline assignment: CDR1 MGHRA and CDR2 YSYEKL. The CDR3 has 17 amino acids. Unmatched junction bases numbered 11, after V lost 1 base and J lost 7 bases. The CDR3 here is CASSQGLSSGVYNEQFF. CDR3 in DNA: TGCGCCAGCAGCCAAGGGCTCTCTAGCGGGGTTTATAATGAGCAGTTCTTC.

This clonotype has a count of ten or more. The chain uses TRBV27 and TRBJ2-4; D might be TRBD2 (7 bases). The germline CDR1 and CDR2 sequences are MNHEY and SMNVEV (reference sequence). The length of the CDR3 is 13 residues. Deletions cut 5 bases from V and 10 bases from J, with 15 bases between. CDR3 loop: CASSPLGGGIQYF. CDR3 nucleotide sequence: TGTGCCAGCAGTCCGCTAGGGGGAGGGATTCAGTACTTC.

This clonotype was seen repeatedly, ten times or more. The CDR3 loop reads CASSPAGSSYNEQFF. CDR3 nucleotide sequence: TGTGCCAGCTCACCCGCAGGGAGCTCCTACAATGAGCAGTTCTTC. This chain joins TRBV18 and TRBJ2-1, with D possibly called TRBD1 or TRBD2 (5 bases each). In germline, CDR1 is KGHSH, CDR2 LQKENI. The CDR3 runs 15 residues. V was trimmed by 3 bases and J by 0 bases, leaving 9 bases between them.

The rearrangement links TRBV20-1 to TRBJ1-5, with D uncertain. The CDR3 runs 15 residues. Germline CDR1 DFQATT, CDR2 SNEGSKA (reference sequence). Trimming left V 4 bases short and J 0 bases short, with 13 bases between. The CDR3, as DNA: TGCAGTGCTACCACCGGGATCTCTAGCAATCAGCCCCAGCATTTT. Amino acid sequence: CSATTGISSNQPQHF.

Ten or more counts support this clonotype. V gene TRBV27 combines with J gene TRBJ2-7; 12 nucleotides agree with TRBD2. Per germline, CDR1 MNHEY and CDR2 SMNVEV (reference sequence). The CDR3 spans 14 residues. J lost 6 bases, V lost 6 bases, and 6 bases had no gene match. The CDR3 sequence: CASSPSGRAAEQYF. The CDR3 coding sequence is TGTGCCAGCAGCCCTAGCGGGAGGGCTGCCGAGCAGTACTTC.